Detailed here is one T cell receptor (beta chain). Its target antigen remains unknown. No qualities accompany the bases; no much larger clone lies one base away. The data were taken from a study of blood T cell repertoires in COVID-19 (dated by TCRdb to 2019 to 2021). Background on the whole study: Samples from collaborators originated in the United States, Italy and Spain and spanned both the acute and convalescent phases of COVID-19. The prospective study material was composed of cDNA or gDNA derived from T cells, B-cell-depleted T cells, or PBMCs. Subjects who had been exposed to COVID-19, were actively infected with it, or had recovered from it provided the deeply sampled blood TCRbeta repertoires that made up the dataset. The repertoires were released in a freely available public database intended as a resource for research on the immune response to SARS-CoV-2. Samples came from the ongoing ImmuneRACE study (first 160 participants) plus 1,254 subjects from 6 global collaborators. Nearly every sample came with metadata listing a de-identified subject ID, COVID-19 status, age in years and sex. Where available, HLA class I and class II types were obtained from metadata supplied by the sample provider rather than from assay-based typing.

Points the paper makes about the study in general: The quantity of clinical and demographic metadata differed by source and by participant and was supplied without curation.

The CDR3 measures 15 amino acids from cysteine to phenylalanine. The retained sequence is limited to the CDR3, 45 bases, with the frame set at the first base. CDR1 is given as MDHEN and CDR2 as SYDVKM, both from the germline V gene. V is trimmed back by 5 bases and J by 5 bases, and the junction contains 9 bases that no gene match accounts for. The immunoSEQ Assay, a bias-controlled multiplex PCR, was used to amplify TCRbeta CDR3 regions from genomic DNA. The published analysis was carried out like this. Nucleated cell counts per sample were estimated from amplification of reference gene primers within the assay. To quantify the absolute abundance of each unique TCRbeta CDR3 rearrangement, sequence reads were collapsed and filtered. For each sample, productive Simpson clonality was calculated as the square root of Simpson's diversity index across productive rearrangements. The table comes from immuneACCESS by way of TCRdb, which keeps in-frame sequences with V and J called. Part of the clones is missing from these tables; in studies checked, under half for an unresolved V gene and the rest for unknown reasons. The DNA was the basis for D and trimming; V, J and clone size are from that table. For this sample there are 300,000 to 350,000 clones; around 88% appear just once. The top ten clones comprise about 1.5% of the sample.

One collaborating source in Seattle enrolled patients during active infection and followed them longitudinally through the course of disease. The collaborating institutions used their own protocols to collect whole blood in K2EDTA tubes. For TCRbeta analysis, collaborator samples were shipped as frozen whole blood, as isolated PBMCs, or as DNA extracted from either sample type. The sequence was collected from a woman aged 25 to 39 with COVID-19, enrolled during active disease. The sequenced sample was peripheral blood. Recombination connected TRBV28 to TRBJ2-5, and 9 junctional nucleotides match TRBD2. The DNA is as follows: TGTGCCAGCAGTGCTTTGCGGGGGGGCCGTGAGACCCAGTACTTC. Its coded protein is CASSALRGGRETQYF.